Presented here are 32 T cell receptor beta chains from one specimen sequenced in a study of beta chain features in type 1 diabetes (dated by TCRdb to 2016 to 2019). Summary of the overall study and its limitations: A moderate but significant shortening of TCRB CDR3 length was observed in type 1 diabetes patients in all four CD4+ subsets.

These TCRs are of unknown antigen specificity. The library relied on the immunoSEQ multiplex PCR assay. The entire isolated RNA was reverse transcribed using the High Capacity cDNA Reverse Transcription Kit, and thus expressed TCRB transcripts were sequenced. TCRdb's version of the immuneACCESS table is confined to in-frame rearrangements and falls short of the full clone set. An unresolved V gene accounts for under half of the shortfall where checked; the remainder is of unknown origin. This sample gives 300,000 to 350,000 clones in total; approximately 13% of them show up just once. The top ten hold roughly 0.015% of the sample. Sample: naive CD4+ T cells from blood. The cell subset or site label for this specimen denotes: true naive CD4+ T cells. The receptors stem from a young woman with type 1 diabetes.

Only a few counts were recorded for this clone. The V and J genes are TRBV7-3 and TRBJ2-1, with 7 bases aligning to TRBD2. J lost 4 bases, V lost 1 base, and 4 bases had no gene match. Germline loops: CDR1 SGHTA, CDR2 FQGTGA. CDR3 size: 15 residues. In DNA form, the CDR3 reads TGTGCCAGCAGCTTAATAGGAGCGGGGTACAATGAGCAGTTCTTC. This encodes CASSLIGAGYNEQFF. The entire variable domain, with the rest obtained from reference TRBV7-3 and TRBJ2-1, is as follows: GAGVSQTPSNKVTEKGKYVELRCDPISGHTALYWYRQSLGQGPEFLIYFQGTGAADDSGLPNDRFFAVRPEGSVSTLKIQRTERGDSAVYLCASSLIGAGYNEQFFGPGTRLTVL.

There are a few counts of this clone. The J gene is TRBJ1-2, the V gene TRBV19; 8 positions match TRBD1. This CDR3 contains 15 residues. V trimming: 6 bases; J trimming: 4 bases; junction bases outside the gene matches: 10. Germline V gives CDR1 LNHDA, CDR2 SQIVND (reference sequence). The CDR3 DNA reads as TGTGCCAGTAGCCGAAACAGGGGGACGCCCTATGGCTACACCTTC. Protein: CASSRNRGTPYGYTF.

The chain is built from TRBV6-1 and TRBJ1-2, with a tentative D call TRBD1 (5 bases). CDR3 length: 15 residues. From germline, CDR1 is MNHNS and CDR2 SASEGT. Between the trimmed V and J ends, which lost 4 bases and 0 bases, there was a span of 12 bases. The CDR3 loop reads CASSGGLSANYGYTF. The CDR3 DNA reads as TGTGCCAGCAGTGGGGGACTCTCAGCTAACTATGGCTACACCTTC.

The chain employs TRBV30 and TRBJ1-1; no definite D call. The V end was cut by 3 bases, the J end by 10 bases, with 24 bases between. CDR3 size: 15 residues. CDR1 GTSNPN and CDR2 SVGIG come from the germline V gene (reference sequence). The CDR3 spells CAWSSYLDATMGAFF. The DNA of the CDR3 is TGTGCCTGGAGCTCATACCTGGATGCAACTATGGGAGCTTTCTTT.

This chain uses TRBV28 with TRBJ2-5, with TRBD2 matching over 10 bases. V gave up 6 bases and J gave up 4 bases; unmatched junction bases: 11. The CDR3 runs 16 residues. Germline CDR1 is MDHEN and CDR2 is SYDVKM. CDR3 DNA sequence: TGTGCCAGCAGCCCGGGGGGAGCGGGAGGGCTAGAGACCCAGTACTTC. Its translation: CASSPGGAGGLETQYF.

This clone turned up a few times. CDR3 sequence: CASSLVASGGLTDTQYF. DNA for the CDR3: TGCGCCAGCAGCTTGGTTGCGAGCGGGGGGCTCACAGATACGCAGTATTTT. The chain uses TRBV5-1 and TRBJ2-3; 9 nucleotides align to TRBD2. The V gene end was trimmed by 0 bases and the J gene end by 2 bases; junction bases not matched to a gene: 7. Germline CDR1 is SGHRS and CDR2 is YFSETQ. The CDR3 extends over 17 amino acids.

V usage is TRBV7-2 and J usage is TRBJ2-1; TRBD1 matches 10 bases. The CDR3 sequence is 15 residues long. The germline V gene encodes CDR1 SGHTA and CDR2 FQGNSA. J was trimmed by 5 bases and V by 4 bases; bases with no gene match: 5. The CDR3 nucleotides are TGTGCCAGCAGCTCGGACAGGGGGAGTAACAATGAGCAGTTCTTC. This sequence encodes CASSSDRGSNNEQFF.

A few counts support this clone. CDR3 nucleotide sequence: TGTGCCAGCGGGCGATTTAGCGGGAAAGAGACCCAGTACTTC. Translation gives CASGRFSGKETQYF. The chain joins TRBV7-9 to TRBJ2-5; 8 bases match TRBD2. The V segment lost 8 bases and the J segment 3 bases; nucleotides outside the gene matches: 8. The CDR3 is 14 residues long. CDR1 SEHNR and CDR2 FQNEAQ come from the germline V gene (reference sequence).

This clone showed up just a few times. The chain couples TRBV4-1 to TRBJ1-2, with TRBD1 matching 7 bases. Germline V gene data show CDR1 as MGHRA and CDR2 as YSYEKL. This CDR3 region has 15 residues. The J segment lost 8 bases and the V segment lost 0 bases, leaving 9 bases of the junction unmatched. In DNA, the CDR3 is TGCGCCAGCAGCCAAGATCGGAGGGGGCTATGGGGCTACACCTTC. Protein: CASSQDRRGLWGYTF.

This clone was detected only a few times. DNA for the CDR3: TGTGCCAGCAGTGAAGCCGGCGGGGGACAGGGCTTTGGCTACACCTTC. The encoded protein is CASSEAGGGQGFGYTF. The rearrangement uses TRBV6-1 and TRBJ1-2, with 9 bases fitting TRBD1. The CDR3 is 16 amino acids. CDR1 MNHNS and CDR2 SASEGT come from the germline V gene. With V trimmed by 0 bases and J by 7 bases, 9 bases remained unmatched.

In its sample, this clone was seen a few times. The chain joins TRBV5-1 to TRBJ2-7, with TRBD2 matching over 8 bases. Per the germline V gene, CDR1 is SGHRS and CDR2 is YFSETQ. J was trimmed by 1 base and V by 4 bases; bases with no gene match: 7. CDR3 size: 15 residues. DNA of the CDR3: TGCGCCAGCAGCCCGAGTACTAGCGGATCCTACGAGCAGTACTTC. Its protein product is CASSPSTSGSYEQYF. The whole variable domain, remainder taken from reference TRBV5-1 and TRBJ2-7, is KAGVTQTPRYLIKTRGQQVTLSCSPISGHRSVSWYQQTPGQGLQFLFEYFSETQRNKGNFPGRFSGRQFSNSRSEMNVSTLELGDSALYLCASSPSTSGSYEQYFGPGTRLTVT.

CDR3 sequence (DNA): TGTGCCAGCAGCCCCCAGGGAAACCGCTTAGTAGGTGAGCAGTTCTTC. Its translation: CASSPQGNRLVGEQFF. This rearrangement joins TRBV7-9 to TRBJ2-1, with TRBD1 as a possible D gene (5 bases). Trimming removed 5 bases from V and 9 bases from J, with 23 bases in between. The germline V gene encodes CDR1 SEHNR and CDR2 FQNEAQ (reference sequence). This CDR3 contains 16 residues.

The chain employs TRBV5-1 and TRBJ2-1; 13 nucleotides match TRBD2. After removal of 0 bases from V and 6 bases from J, the junction contained 9 bases not matched to a gene. Germline V lookup: CDR1 SGHRS, CDR2 YFSETQ. This CDR3 is built from 18 residues. In DNA, the CDR3 is TGCGCCAGCAGCTTGGCCGGGGGGACTAGCGGGAATTTCAATGAGCAGTTCTTC. It yields the protein CASSLAGGTSGNFNEQFF.

This chain uses TRBV7-2 with TRBJ2-7; 7 positions match TRBD1. This CDR3 is 12 amino acids long. V shed 6 bases, J shed 7 bases, and the junction held 6 bases outside the gene matches. Germline V gene sequence: CDR1 SGHTA, CDR2 FQGNSA. The CDR3 reads CASRGDREEQYV. The DNA of the CDR3 is TGTGCCAGCAGAGGGGACAGAGAAGAGCAGTACGTC.

The chain is built from TRBV5-1 and TRBJ2-1; tentatively, D is TRBD2 (5 bases). The CDR3 spans 15 residues. V lost 3 bases and J lost 8, with 18 bases in between. CDR1 and CDR2 from the germline V gene are SGHRS and YFSETQ. The CDR3 DNA reads TGCGCCAGCAGCTCGGACTTCCCAGGTATGCATGAGCAGTTCTTC. As protein: CASSSDFPGMHEQFF.

The rearrangement uses TRBV19 and TRBJ2-7; tentative D call: TRBD2 (5 bases). V gave up 4 bases and J gave up 6 bases, with 22 bases separating them. CDR1 LNHDA and CDR2 SQIVND come from the germline V gene (reference sequence). This CDR3 is 16 amino acids long. CDR3 amino acids: CASSKEGRWTPAEQYF. The CDR3 coding sequence is TGTGCCAGTAGTAAGGAAGGCAGGTGGACTCCAGCCGAGCAGTACTTC.

This clone turned up a few times. This chain connects TRBV4-1 to TRBJ2-1; D is unclear. CDR3 size: 15 residues. Looked up from germline, CDR1 is MGHRA and CDR2 is YSYEKL. V shed 6 bases and J shed 2 bases, with 14 bases lying between them. The CDR3 DNA is TGCGCCAGCAGACGTACGCTAGACGCCTACAATGAGCAGTTCTTC. This translates into CASRRTLDAYNEQFF.

This clone was picked up a small number of times. The J gene is TRBJ2-3, the V gene TRBV7-2, with 11 nucleotides matching TRBD2. There are 18 residues in the CDR3. Trimming removed 1 base from V and 3 bases from J; junction bases left unmatched: 9. The germline V gene encodes CDR1 SGHTA and CDR2 FQGNSA. CDR3 sequence: CASSLVTASGRRTDTQYF. As DNA, the CDR3 is TGTGCCAGCAGCTTAGTGACGGCTAGCGGGAGGAGGACAGATACGCAGTATTTT.

This clone turned up a few times. The CDR3 sequence: CASSLMAGQVGGYTF. CDR3 bases: TGTGCCAGCAGCTTAATGGCGGGTCAGGTGGGCGGCTACACCTTC. The V and J genes are TRBV7-3 and TRBJ1-2; D uncertain. The length of the CDR3 is 15 residues. The germline gives CDR1 SGHTA, CDR2 FQGTGA. The V end was cut by 1 base, the J end by 8 bases, with 17 bases between. Full variable domain (missing parts from reference TRBV7-3 and TRBJ1-2): GAGVSQTPSNKVTEKGKYVELRCDPISGHTALYWYRQSLGQGPEFLIYFQGTGAADDSGLPNDRFFAVRPEGSVSTLKIQRTERGDSAVYLCASSLMAGQVGGYTFGSGTRLTVV.

The chain employs TRBV7-8 and TRBJ2-3, with D possibly TRBD2 on 5 matching bases. Trimming took 0 bases from V and 3 from J, leaving 10 bases between them. The CDR3 has 15 residues. Germline CDR1 SGHVS, CDR2 FQNEAQ. CDR3 in DNA: TGTGCCAGCAGCTTAGCTGTTCGGGGAACAGATACGCAGTATTTT. Protein sequence: CASSLAVRGTDTQYF.

V gene TRBV2 combines with J gene TRBJ1-1, with 9 bases matching TRBD1. V was pared by 8 bases and J by 4 bases, with 5 bases of the junction left unmatched. CDR3 length equals 13 residues. CDR1 is SNHLY and CDR2 is FYNNEI in the germline V gene. CDR3 nucleotides: TGTGCCAGCCTCTTGACAGGGGGCACTGAAGCTTTCTTT. This gives the protein CASLLTGGTEAFF.

This clone has only one observation. V is TRBV18 and J is TRBJ2-7; 10 positions match TRBD2. Unmatched junction bases numbered 7, after V lost 6 bases and J lost 5 bases. The CDR3 runs to 14 residues. In germline, CDR1 is KGHSH, CDR2 LQKENI. The CDR3 spells CASSEREGPNEQYV. In DNA, the CDR3 is TGTGCCAGCTCCGAGCGGGAGGGCCCCAACGAGCAGTACGTC.

The chain links TRBV28 to TRBJ1-5; D remains ambiguous. CDR1 and CDR2 from the germline V gene are MDHEN and SYDVKM. Trimming removed 2 bases at V and 12 bases at J, with 11 bases between. This CDR3 is 12 amino acids long. The CDR3 reads CASSLQPEIQHF. The CDR3 bases are TGTGCCAGCAGTTTACAACCGGAGATCCAGCATTTT.

This clone showed up many times. The chain recombines TRBV29-1 with TRBJ2-6; D not certain. CDR1 is SQVTM, CDR2 ANQGSEA, per germline. The CDR3 contains 14 residues. The DNA for the CDR3 is TGCATCCTTGATGGCAGCTCTGGGGCCAACGTCCTGACTTTC. As protein: CILDGSSGANVLTF.

The chain combines TRBV4-3 with TRBJ2-3; 7 bases line up with TRBD1. This CDR3 is built from 18 residues. The V gene's germline CDR1 is LGHNA and CDR2 YSLEER. The ends lost 0 bases at V and 1 base at J; junction bases unmatched: 10. The DNA for the CDR3 is TGCGCCAGCAGCCAAGATTTCGTCTCTGGACAGGGCACAGATACGCAGTATTTT. Protein product: CASSQDFVSGQGTDTQYF.

This chain uses TRBV28 with TRBJ2-7, with 9 bases fitting TRBD1. V lost 3 bases and J lost 5; bases outside the gene matches: 5. The germline V gene encodes CDR1 MDHEN and CDR2 SYDVKM. The CDR3 sequence is 14 residues long. CDR3 loop: CASSFAGDRDEQYF. The CDR3 DNA sequence: TGTGCCAGCAGTTTTGCCGGGGACAGGGACGAGCAGTACTTC.

J is TRBJ2-5 and V is TRBV7-2; 7 positions agree with TRBD2. CDR3 length: 16 amino acids. CDR1 is SGHTA and CDR2 is FQGNSA in the germline V gene. Trimming removed 4 bases from V and 5 bases from J; junction bases left unmatched: 13. CDR3 loop: CASSSVLGGGWETQYF. CDR3 sequence (DNA): TGTGCCAGCAGCTCTGTACTTGGCGGGGGTTGGGAGACCCAGTACTTC.

This rearrangement joins TRBV5-1 to TRBJ1-3; 9 nucleotides match TRBD1. The trim removed 0 bases at V and 2 bases at J, leaving 3 bases unmatched. The length of the CDR3 is 16 residues. Germline values: CDR1 SGHRS, CDR2 YFSETQ. This CDR3 reads CASSLGGQGTGNTIYF. The DNA for the CDR3 is TGCGCCAGCAGCTTGGGAGGACAGGGGACTGGAAACACCATATATTTT.

This clone has more than one count but fewer than ten. The rearrangement uses TRBV5-4 and TRBJ2-5, with D tentatively TRBD2 (6 bases). Germline V gene data show CDR1 as SGHNT and CDR2 as YYREEE (reference sequence). This CDR3 contains 14 residues. The V gene lost 3 bases and the J gene lost 5 bases, with 14 bases spanning the gap. The CDR3: CASSSERARETQYF. The CDR3 DNA reads TGTGCCAGCAGCTCCGAGCGGGCGCGGGAGACCCAGTACTTC.

This clone has only a few counts. This chain uses TRBV29-1 with TRBJ2-5, with a possible D match to TRBD2 (6 bases). Germline-derived CDR1 and CDR2 are SQVTM and ANQGSEA. The CDR3 consists of 13 residues. With 3 bases removed from V and 1 base from J, the gap between germline ends came to 9 bases. The CDR3 coding sequence is TGCAGCGTTGAGGGTAGCGGCCAAGAGACCCAGTACTTC. Translated, it gives CSVEGSGQETQYF.

The sample holds a few counts of this clone. The chain joins TRBV29-1 to TRBJ1-4, with D possibly matching TRBD1 (5 bases). The CDR3 is 13 residues long. CDR1 SQVTM and CDR2 ANQGSEA come from the germline V gene. Trimming removed 7 bases from V and 0 bases from J, with 9 bases in between. The CDR3, as DNA: TGCAGCGCGGGGGGAGCAACTAATGAAAAACTGTTTTTT. It is translated as CSAGGATNEKLFF.

This clone was seen a handful of times. The chain couples TRBV7-2 to TRBJ2-1, with 13 bases fitting TRBD2. After removal of 3 bases from V and 7 bases from J, the junction contained 3 bases not matched to a gene. CDR1 and CDR2 (germline): SGHTA, FQGNSA. The CDR3 has 15 residues. CDR3 amino acids: CASSFGLAGDNEQFF. As DNA, the CDR3 is TGTGCCAGCAGCTTCGGACTAGCGGGAGATAATGAGCAGTTCTTC.